This passage covers 8 T cell receptor beta chains from one sample sequenced in a study of blood T cell repertoires in COVID-19. The assay was immunoSEQ multiplex PCR, and TCRdb's table has in-frame clones only and misses some. The sample consists of tens of thousands of clones, around 80% of them appearing once. The sequencing sample was made of peripheral blood. These receptors were collected from a human donor in a cohort sampled during active COVID-19.

CDR3 nucleotides: TGTGCCAGCAGCCAAGAGACAGGGTTTAATGAAAAACTGTTTTTT. The encoded protein is CASSQETGFNEKLFF. V is TRBV3-1 (or the pseudogene TRBV3-2) and J is TRBJ1-4; 7 bases agree with TRBD1. Germline CDR1 reads LGHDT; CDR2 reads YNNKEL (reference sequence). Unmatched junction bases numbered 2, after V lost 0 bases and J lost 4 bases. The CDR3 length is 15 residues.

V is TRBV9 and J is TRBJ2-1; D call uncertain. Looked up from germline, CDR1 is SGDLS and CDR2 is YYNGEE. Trimming cost V 0 bases and J 8 bases, with 12 bases left between them. This CDR3 is built from 14 residues. CDR3 DNA sequence: TGTGCCAGCAGCGTAGCTCAAGACACCGATGAGCAGTTCTTC. Encoded protein: CASSVAQDTDEQFF. The complete variable domain, with remaining parts taken from reference TRBV9 and TRBJ2-1, reads DSGVTQTPKHLITATGQRVTLRCSPRSGDLSVYWYQQSLDQGLQFLIQYYNGEERAKGNILERFSAQQFPDLHSELNLSSLELGDSALYFCASSVAQDTDEQFFGPGTRLTVL.

The chain carries TRBV5-1 and TRBJ1-1; D may be TRBD1 (6 bases). The CDR3 loop spans 16 amino acids. Germline CDR1 reads SGHRS; CDR2 reads YFSETQ. V lost 0 bases and J lost 0, with 12 bases in between. CDR3 nucleotide sequence: TGCGCCAGCAGCTTGGATGGGCAGGGGATGAACACTGAAGCTTTCTTT. This sequence encodes CASSLDGQGMNTEAFF.

The rearrangement joins TRBV5-1 to TRBJ1-1, with D possibly matching TRBD1 (5 bases). Germline CDR1 reads SGHRS; CDR2 reads YFSETQ. This CDR3 comprises 18 residues. V gave up 1 base and J gave up 0 bases, with 19 bases separating them. The DNA of the CDR3 is TGCGCCAGCAGCTTGTGGTCGGGGGAAAATGGGCTGAACACTGAAGCTTTCTTT. Its translation: CASSLWSGENGLNTEAFF.

This clone was seen just once. This chain connects TRBV4-2 to TRBJ2-5, with 9 bases lining up with TRBD2. Looked up from germline, CDR1 is LGHNA and CDR2 is YNFKEQ. J gave up 2 bases and V 2 bases, and 3 bases lay outside the gene matches. This CDR3 is built from 15 residues. DNA of the CDR3: TGTGCCAGCAGCCAACCTCTAGCGGGGCAAGAGACCCAGTACTTC. It translates to CASSQPLAGQETQYF.

The chain carries TRBV5-6 and TRBJ2-5; the match to TRBD1 covers 7 bases. CDR1 is SGHDT, CDR2 YYEEEE, per germline. The V segment lost 0 bases and the J segment 1 base; nucleotides outside the gene matches: 3. The CDR3 has 15 residues. The CDR3 DNA sequence: TGTGCCAGCAGCTTGGCGGGACAGATCCAAGAGACCCAGTACTTC. This gives the protein CASSLAGQIQETQYF.

This rearrangement joins TRBV6-5 to TRBJ1-5, with D maybe TRBD1 (6 bases). The CDR3 loop spans 15 amino acids. In germline, CDR1 is MNHEY, CDR2 SVGAGI. The V and J ends lost 6 bases and 6 bases respectively, with 18 bases between them. CDR3 amino acids: CASSLGHPGSQPQHF. The DNA for the CDR3 is TGTGCCAGCAGCCTGGGACACCCAGGCAGTCAGCCCCAGCATTTT.

This chain uses TRBV3-1 (or the pseudogene TRBV3-2) with TRBJ2-3, with TRBD2 matching over 7 bases. CDR3 length: 15 amino acids. V shed 1 base and J 5 bases; nucleotides not matched to a gene: 6. Germline V CDR1 and CDR2: LGHDT, YNNKEL (reference sequence). This CDR3 reads CASSQGGRAVDTQYF. In DNA, the CDR3 is TGTGCCAGCAGCCAAGGAGGGAGGGCCGTAGATACGCAGTATTTT.